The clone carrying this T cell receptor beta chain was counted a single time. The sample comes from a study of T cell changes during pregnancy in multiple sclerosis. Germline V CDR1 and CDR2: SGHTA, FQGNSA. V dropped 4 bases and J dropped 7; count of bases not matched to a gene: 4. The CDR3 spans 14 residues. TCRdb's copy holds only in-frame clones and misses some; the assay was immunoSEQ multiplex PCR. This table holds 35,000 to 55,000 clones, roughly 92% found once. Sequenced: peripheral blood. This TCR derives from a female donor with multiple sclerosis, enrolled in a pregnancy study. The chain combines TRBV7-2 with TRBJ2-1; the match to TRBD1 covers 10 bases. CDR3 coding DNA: TGTGCCAGCAGCTACCGGGACAGGGGAAATGAGCAGTTCTTC. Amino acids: CASSYRDRGNEQFF.